The 26 T cell receptor beta chains below all came from one sample that was sequenced in a study of T cells after yellow fever vaccination. TCRdb processed the 5' RACE reads anew with MiXCR; each CDR3 protein has one entry. The sample comprises hundreds of thousands of distinct CDR3 sequences, 8.7% of which are singletons, and under 20% rests with the top ten. Sequenced here: PBMCs, sampled on the day of the first yellow fever vaccination. The source is a man between 18 and 29 years old who received the YFV17D yellow fever vaccine.

The chain has TRBV7-8 and TRBJ2-5, with D tentatively TRBD1 (6 bases). Germline V gene sequence: CDR1 SGHVS, CDR2 FQNEAQ. The CDR3 runs to 15 residues. The ends were cut back, 5 bases at V and 1 base at J, with 14 bases in the middle. CDR3 bases: TGTGCCAGCAGCGGTGGAACAGGGACCCAAGAGACCCAGTACTTC. It is translated as CASSGGTGTQETQYF.

In this sample, this clonotype turned up many times. The chain combines TRBV4-3 with TRBJ2-5; D is undetermined. CDR1 is LGHNA, CDR2 YSLEER, per germline. V lost 0 bases, J lost 2 bases, and 13 bases lay in between. This CDR3 is built from 16 residues. For the CDR3, the DNA is TGCGCCAGCAGCCAAGATGGAACAAATTCTCAAGAGACCCAGTACTTC. Residues: CASSQDGTNSQETQYF.

This clonotype was found many times. The J gene is TRBJ2-3, the V gene TRBV5-1; 10 bases match TRBD2. Germline V gives CDR1 SGHRS, CDR2 YFSETQ. Germline trimming cut 0 bases from V and 7 bases from J; bases unmatched to any gene: 5. This CDR3 comprises 15 residues. The CDR3: CASSLVLAGENTQYF. For the CDR3, the DNA is TGCGCCAGCAGCTTGGTGCTAGCGGGGGAGAATACGCAGTATTTT. Full variable domain (rest looked up from reference TRBV5-1 and TRBJ2-3): KAGVTQTPRYLIKTRGQQVTLSCSPISGHRSVSWYQQTPGQGLQFLFEYFSETQRNKGNFPGRFSGRQFSNSRSEMNVSTLELGDSALYLCASSLVLAGENTQYFGPGTRLTVL.

In this sample, this clonotype turned up a few times. The V gene is TRBV7-6, the J gene TRBJ2-6; perhaps TRBD1 as D (5 bases). The CDR3 loop spans 16 amino acids. The germline CDR1 and CDR2 sequences are SGHVS and FNYEAQ. V was pared by 6 bases and J by 0 bases, with 12 bases between. CDR3 sequence: CASRRQGGSGANVLTF. CDR3 in DNA: TGTGCCAGCAGAAGGCAGGGCGGCTCTGGGGCCAACGTCCTGACTTTC.

This clonotype came up many times. This rearrangement joins TRBV20-1 to TRBJ2-2; maybe TRBD2 (5 bases). Germline V gene data show CDR1 as DFQATT and CDR2 as SNEGSKA (reference sequence). Trimming removed 3 bases at V and 3 bases at J, with 14 bases between. CDR3 length equals 15 residues. The CDR3 sequence is CSASSPGGYTGELFF. As DNA, the CDR3 is TGCAGTGCTAGTTCCCCAGGAGGTTACACCGGGGAGCTGTTTTTT.

This chain uses TRBV6-5 with TRBJ1-1; D may be TRBD1 (6 bases). Germline-derived CDR1 and CDR2 are MNHEY and SVGAGI. V gave up 8 bases and J gave up 6 bases, with 19 bases separating them. This CDR3 comprises 14 residues. CDR3 bases: TGTGCCAGCTTCAGGGGACTCCTCTCTCCTGAAGCTTTCTTT. Translation: CASFRGLLSPEAFF.

This chain joins TRBV28 and TRBJ2-7; D possibly corresponds to TRBD1 (5 bases). V was shortened by 8 bases and J by 4 bases, with 9 bases between the two germline ends. The CDR3 loop spans 11 amino acids. Per germline, CDR1 MDHEN and CDR2 SYDVKM. CDR3 amino acids: CASQRGYEQYV. DNA of the CDR3: TGTGCCAGCCAAAGGGGATACGAGCAGTACGTC.

The chain recombines TRBV3-1 with TRBJ2-5; 11 bases align to TRBD1. V lost 5 bases, J lost 10 bases, and 15 bases stayed unmatched. Germline V gene data show CDR1 as LGHDT and CDR2 as YNNKEL (reference sequence). The CDR3 spans 16 residues. CDR3 DNA: TGTGCCAGCAGCTTAGGAAGGGACAGGGGGTCGGATAACCAGTACTTC. Residues: CASSLGRDRGSDNQYF.

The V gene is TRBV19, the J gene TRBJ2-1; 8 nucleotides line up with TRBD2. Germline V CDR1 and CDR2: LNHDA, SQIVND (reference sequence). Germline trimming cut 3 bases from V and 3 bases from J; bases unmatched to any gene: 13. This CDR3 comprises 18 residues. The CDR3 region is CASSIGTRKNVRYNEQFF. The CDR3 region has the DNA TGTGCCAGTAGTATCGGGACTAGAAAAAATGTTCGCTACAATGAGCAGTTCTTC.

This chain links TRBV7-2 with TRBJ1-1; D ambiguous. CDR1 SGHTA and CDR2 FQGNSA come from the germline V gene. V gave up 1 base and J gave up 3 bases, with 9 bases separating them. The CDR3 loop spans 14 amino acids. CDR3 in DNA: TGTGCCAGCAGCTTAGGCCGGGCCTACACTGAAGCTTTCTTT. This gives the protein CASSLGRAYTEAFF.

Only a few counts were recorded for this clonotype. This chain joins TRBV4-1 and TRBJ1-1; TRBD1 agrees at 7 bases. The trim removed 3 bases at V and 1 base at J, leaving 5 bases unmatched. CDR1 is MGHRA and CDR2 is YSYEKL in the germline V gene. This CDR3 has 15 residues. CDR3 nucleotide sequence: TGCGCCAGCAGCCACCCCGGACAGGAGAACACTGAAGCTTTCTTT. It is translated as CASSHPGQENTEAFF.

J is TRBJ2-3 and V is TRBV4-1, with 7 bases fitting TRBD2. In germline, CDR1 is MGHRA, CDR2 YSYEKL. Losses at the gene ends were 4 bases for V and 3 bases for J; bases not matched to a gene: 10. This CDR3 contains 16 residues. The CDR3 bases are TGCGCCAGCAGCCCAGCACGGACGGGGGGTACAGATACGCAGTATTTT. Translating it yields CASSPARTGGTDTQYF.

The J gene is TRBJ2-1, the V gene TRBV24-1; tentatively, D is TRBD2 (6 bases). The germline V gene encodes CDR1 KGHDR and CDR2 SFDVKD. This CDR3 contains 14 residues. The V gene lost 9 bases and the J gene lost 6 bases, with 17 bases spanning the gap. The CDR3 DNA is TGTGCCACCGGGCCTGGAGGGAAGCTCAATGAGCAGTTCTTC. This translates into CATGPGGKLNEQFF.

This chain connects TRBV7-2 to TRBJ1-2; no definite D call. This CDR3 region has 11 residues. In germline, CDR1 is SGHTA, CDR2 FQGNSA. Trimming cost V 5 bases and J 2 bases, with 3 bases left between them. The CDR3 nucleotides read TGTGCCAGCAGCGCCAACTATGGCTACACCTTC. It is translated as CASSANYGYTF.

This clonotype was seen a few times. The chain couples TRBV19 to TRBJ2-4, with D maybe TRBD2 (6 bases). The CDR3 loop spans 15 amino acids. Trimming left V 3 bases short and J 9 bases short, with 18 bases between. Germline CDR1 LNHDA, CDR2 SQIVND (reference sequence). The CDR3 reads CASSITAGAGGIQYF. CDR3 DNA: TGTGCCAGTAGTATCACAGCGGGCGCCGGGGGCATTCAGTACTTC. Together with reference TRBV19 and TRBJ2-4, the CDR3 gives the full variable domain: DGGITQSPKYLFRKEGQNVTLSCEQNLNHDAMYWYRQDPGQGLRLIYYSQIVNDFQKGDIAEGYSVSREKKESFPLTVTSAQKNPTAFYLCASSITAGAGGIQYFGAGTRLSVL.

V and J are TRBV6-6 and TRBJ2-5; D is ambiguous. CDR3 length equals 13 residues. The ends were cut back, 0 bases at V and 7 bases at J, with 9 bases in the middle. From germline, CDR1 is MNHNY and CDR2 SVGAGI (reference sequence). For the CDR3, the DNA is TGTGCCAGCAGTTACTCAGGTATAAGGACCCAGTACTTC. It specifies CASSYSGIRTQYF.

The sample holds a few counts of this clonotype. V and J are TRBV7-9 and TRBJ2-5; TRBD2 is a possible D gene (6 bases). This CDR3 region has 16 residues. CDR1 and CDR2 (germline): SEHNR, FQNEAQ (reference sequence). The V end was cut by 5 bases, the J end by 5 bases, with 21 bases between. The CDR3 is CASSQKWDLVGETQYF. CDR3 bases: TGTGCCAGCAGCCAGAAGTGGGACTTAGTTGGCGAGACCCAGTACTTC.

As regards this clonotype: This may arise from a read error, as a much more abundant clone is one base away. The rearrangement joins TRBV27 to TRBJ1-2; D is possibly TRBD1 (5 bases). Germline V gene lookup returns CDR1 MNHEY and CDR2 SMNVEV (reference sequence). There are 20 residues in the CDR3. This chain's CDR3 is CACSLRFENPPGTANYGYTF. The CDR3 DNA is TGTGCCTGCAGTTTAAGGTTCGAAAACCCCCCAGGGACGGCTAACTATGGCTACACCTTC.

This clonotype was counted between two and nine times. The rearrangement links TRBV4-3 to TRBJ1-1; the D gene is possibly TRBD1 (5 bases). CDR3 length equals 15 residues. The V and J ends lost 1 base and 5 bases respectively, with 14 bases between them. CDR1 is LGHNA, CDR2 YSLEER, per germline. The CDR3 here is CASSQVVLEGTEAFF. CDR3 nucleotide sequence: TGCGCCAGCAGCCAAGTGGTCCTGGAGGGGACTGAAGCTTTCTTT.

This clonotype was seen a handful of times. This chain joins TRBV12-3 or TRBV12-4 and TRBJ2-1; TRBD1 or TRBD2 may be the D gene (5 bases each). This CDR3 comprises 16 residues. The V and J ends lost 3 bases and 5 bases respectively, with 17 bases between them. The CDR3 sequence: CASSLLWDRVNNEQFF. In DNA form, the CDR3 reads TGTGCCAGCAGTTTGCTGTGGGACCGCGTAAACAATGAGCAGTTCTTC.

This clonotype has more than one count but fewer than ten. This sequence joins TRBV4-1 and TRBJ2-1; TRBD2 matches at 11 bases. The CDR3 extends over 15 amino acids. The germline V gene has CDR1 MGHRA and CDR2 YSYEKL. V shed 1 base, J shed 9 bases, and the junction held 5 bases outside the gene matches. CDR3 sequence reads: CASSQGLAGGGEQFF. In DNA, the CDR3 is TGCGCCAGCAGCCAAGGTCTAGCGGGGGGCGGTGAGCAGTTCTTC.

The table lists this clonotype with a few counts. The J gene is TRBJ2-7, the V gene TRBV9; 8 positions agree with TRBD2. Trimming removed 3 bases from V and 0 bases from J; junction bases left unmatched: 23. CDR1 and CDR2 (germline): SGDLS, YYNGEE. The CDR3 covers 21 residues. This CDR3 reads CASSDGLADDPTESSSYEQYV. CDR3 DNA sequence: TGTGCCAGCAGCGACGGACTAGCAGACGACCCTACAGAATCGAGCTCCTACGAGCAGTACGTC.

The chain uses TRBV5-1 and TRBJ2-2; 10 nucleotides align to TRBD1. The germline V gene encodes CDR1 SGHRS and CDR2 YFSETQ. Unmatched junction bases numbered 8, after V lost 3 bases and J lost 3 bases. The CDR3 is 17 amino acids. The CDR3 DNA is TGCGCCAGCAGCTCCATGGGACAGGGGAGATACACCGGGGAGCTGTTTTTT. It encodes CASSSMGQGRYTGELFF.

This clonotype showed up just a few times. This chain uses TRBV7-2 with TRBJ2-7; no definite D call. V was clipped by 1 base and J by 2 bases, with 9 bases between them. Germline CDR1 is SGHTA and CDR2 is FQGNSA. The CDR3 loop spans 14 amino acids. CDR3 residues: CASSLELGTYEQYF. The CDR3 nucleotides are TGTGCCAGCAGCTTAGAGTTAGGAACCTACGAGCAGTACTTC.

This clonotype was seen many times. The rearrangement uses TRBV2 and TRBJ2-5; tentatively, D is TRBD1 (6 bases). The CDR3 spans 15 residues. CDR1 and CDR2 from the germline V gene are SNHLY and FYNNEI. Trimming removed 2 bases at V and 4 bases at J, with 14 bases between. The CDR3 loop is CASSELAGTSETQYF. The CDR3 DNA sequence: TGTGCCAGCAGTGAACTCGCTGGGACATCAGAGACCCAGTACTTC. Combining the CDR3 with reference TRBV2 and TRBJ2-5 gives the whole variable domain EPEVTQTPSHQVTQMGQEVILRCVPISNHLYFYWYRQILGQKVEFLVSFYNNEISEKSEIFDDQFSVERPDGSNFTLKIRSTKLEDSAMYFCASSELAGTSETQYFGPGTRLLVL.

Ten or more counts support this clonotype. V usage is TRBV29-1 and J usage is TRBJ1-2, with 7 bases that match TRBD1. CDR1 and CDR2 from the germline V gene are SQVTM and ANQGSEA. The CDR3 contains 12 residues. J was trimmed by 2 bases and V by 4 bases; bases with no gene match: 1. CDR3 DNA: TGCAGCGTTGTACAGGGGAACTATGGCTACACCTTC. Translation gives CSVVQGNYGYTF.